Presented here are 9 T cell receptor beta chains from one specimen sequenced in a study of shared clonotypes between healthy human individuals. Using immunoSEQ multiplex PCR, the repertoire was profiled, and TCRdb retains in-frame clones only, with some absent. The sample has roughly 1,500,000 clones, about 98.5% seen once; the top ten hold about 0.4%. The sequencing input was naive CD4+ T cells sorted from blood. The subset here: CD45RA+ positively selected. All receptors derive from a man aged 25 to 40 in good health.

The genes are TRBV2 and TRBJ1-5; D unresolved. Trimming took off 4 bases at V and 9 bases at J, with 13 bases between the two ends. The CDR3 runs 13 residues. CDR1 is SNHLY, CDR2 FYNNEI, per germline. CDR3 region: CASSGEDRRPQHF. CDR3 coding DNA: TGTGCCAGCAGTGGAGAGGATAGGCGGCCCCAGCATTTT.

This sequence joins TRBV7-9 and TRBJ1-1; D gene uncertain. Between the trimmed V and J ends, which lost 5 bases and 1 base, there was a span of 11 bases. Germline CDR1 SEHNR, CDR2 FQNEAQ (reference sequence). The CDR3 spans 14 residues. The CDR3 loop is CASSHSAGNTEAFF. CDR3 coding DNA: TGTGCCAGCAGCCATAGTGCAGGGAACACTGAAGCTTTCTTT. The whole variable domain, remainder taken from reference TRBV7-9 and TRBJ1-1, is DTGVSQNPRHKITKRGQNVTFRCDPISEHNRLYWYRQTLGQGPEFLTYFQNEAQLEKSRLLSDRFSAERPKGSFSTLEIQRTEQGDSAMYLCASSHSAGNTEAFFGQGTRLTVV.

The rearrangement links TRBV5-1 to TRBJ2-7, with D possibly being TRBD1 or TRBD2 (8 bases each). This CDR3 comprises 19 residues. In germline, CDR1 is SGHRS, CDR2 YFSETQ. Trimming cost V 0 bases and J 2 bases, with 24 bases left between them. CDR3 loop: CASSLASSAGDRGTYEQYF. The CDR3 nucleotides are TGCGCCAGCAGCTTGGCCTCTTCAGCGGGAGACAGGGGAACCTACGAGCAGTACTTC.

The J gene is TRBJ2-3, the V gene TRBV6-1, with 7 bases identical to TRBD2. Unmatched junction bases numbered 8, after V lost 7 bases and J lost 4 bases. CDR1 is MNHNS and CDR2 is SASEGT in the germline V gene. The CDR3 runs to 14 residues. The CDR3 protein is CASISGLSSDTQYF. CDR3 DNA sequence: TGTGCCAGCATCTCGGGACTATCGTCAGATACGCAGTATTTT.

The rearrangement links TRBV11-2 to TRBJ1-2; D ambiguous. Germline lookup yields CDR1 SGHAT and CDR2 FQNNGV. This CDR3 has 12 residues. V dropped 5 bases and J dropped 9 bases, with 13 bases sitting between them. The CDR3 DNA reads as TGTGCCAGCAGCCCCGCCGGGGTTAGCTACACCTTC. Protein product: CASSPAGVSYTF.

CDR3 sequence reads: CASSLLGANVLTF. Written as DNA, the CDR3 is TGTGCCAGCAGTTTATTGGGGGCCAACGTCCTGACTTTC. V usage is TRBV27 and J usage is TRBJ2-6; D call uncertain. The CDR3 has 13 amino acids. V was trimmed by 1 base and J by 4 bases, leaving 2 bases between them. The germline V gene has CDR1 MNHEY and CDR2 SMNVEV (reference sequence).

V and J are TRBV5-1 and TRBJ2-2; D is possibly TRBD2 (6 bases). This CDR3 comprises 15 residues. The germline gives CDR1 SGHRS, CDR2 YFSETQ. V was trimmed by 2 bases and J by 3 bases, leaving 11 bases between them. CDR3 sequence: CASSLSWGDTGELFF. CDR3 nucleotide sequence: TGCGCCAGCAGCTTATCTTGGGGGGACACCGGGGAGCTGTTTTTT.

The chain is built from TRBV28 and TRBJ2-7; 11 nucleotides align to TRBD2. V shed 8 bases and J 6 bases; nucleotides not matched to a gene: 9. The CDR3 sequence is 14 residues long. Germline loops: CDR1 MDHEN, CDR2 SYDVKM. CDR3 in amino acids: CASRSRLAGSEQYF. The CDR3 DNA reads as TGTGCCAGCCGCTCCAGACTAGCGGGATCCGAGCAGTACTTC. The variable domain in full, with the rest retrieved from reference TRBV28 and TRBJ2-7, is DVKVTQSSRYLVKRTGEKVFLECVQDMDHENMFWYRQDPGLGLRLIYFSYDVKMKEKGDIPEGYSVSREKKERFSLILESASTNQTSMYLCASRSRLAGSEQYFGPGTRLTVT.

The chain employs TRBV9 and TRBJ2-3; 7 nucleotides align to TRBD1. The trim removed 0 bases at V and 0 bases at J, leaving 7 bases unmatched. Germline loops: CDR1 SGDLS, CDR2 YYNGEE. The CDR3 covers 17 residues. CDR3: CASSVALGTVSTDTQYF. In nucleotides, the CDR3 is TGTGCCAGCAGCGTAGCCCTCGGGACAGTCAGCACAGATACGCAGTATTTT.